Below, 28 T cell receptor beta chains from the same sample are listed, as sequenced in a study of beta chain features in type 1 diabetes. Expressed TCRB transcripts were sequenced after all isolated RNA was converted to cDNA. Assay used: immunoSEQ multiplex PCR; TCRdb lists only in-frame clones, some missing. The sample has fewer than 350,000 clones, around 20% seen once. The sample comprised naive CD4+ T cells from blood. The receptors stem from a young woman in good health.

For the CDR3, the DNA is TGCAGTGCTAATAGAGGCTACGAGCAGTACTTC. It yields the protein CSANRGYEQYF. The J gene is TRBJ2-7, the V gene TRBV20-1; D ambiguous. In germline, CDR1 is DFQATT, CDR2 SNEGSKA (reference sequence). Trimming shortened V by 4 bases and J by 3 bases, and 7 bases separated the two germline ends. This CDR3 spans 11 amino acids.

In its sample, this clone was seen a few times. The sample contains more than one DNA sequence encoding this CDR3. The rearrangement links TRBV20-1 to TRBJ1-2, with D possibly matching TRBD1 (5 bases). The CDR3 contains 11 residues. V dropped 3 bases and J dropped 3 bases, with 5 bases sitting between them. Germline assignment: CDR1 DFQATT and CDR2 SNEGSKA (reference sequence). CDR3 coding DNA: TGCAGTGCTAGCAGGGACTATGGCTACACCTTC. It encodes CSASRDYGYTF.

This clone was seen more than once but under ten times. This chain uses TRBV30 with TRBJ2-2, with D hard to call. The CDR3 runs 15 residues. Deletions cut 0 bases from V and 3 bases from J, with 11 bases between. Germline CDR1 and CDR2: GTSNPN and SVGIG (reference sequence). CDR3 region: CAWSVLPYYTGELFF. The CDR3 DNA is TGTGCCTGGAGTGTCCTCCCGTATTACACCGGGGAGCTGTTTTTT.

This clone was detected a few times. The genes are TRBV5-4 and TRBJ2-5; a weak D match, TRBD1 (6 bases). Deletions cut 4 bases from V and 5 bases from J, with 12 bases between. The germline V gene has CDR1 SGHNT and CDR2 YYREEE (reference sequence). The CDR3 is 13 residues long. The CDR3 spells CASSPDRLETQYF. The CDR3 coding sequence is TGTGCCAGCAGCCCCGACAGGTTGGAGACCCAGTACTTC.

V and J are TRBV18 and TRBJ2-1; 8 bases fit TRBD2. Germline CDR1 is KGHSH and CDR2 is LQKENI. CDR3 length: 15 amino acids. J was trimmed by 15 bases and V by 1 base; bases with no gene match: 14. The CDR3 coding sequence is TGTGCCAGCTCACCACGCGAAGGACTAGCTTCTGAATTGTTCTTC. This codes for CASSPREGLASELFF.

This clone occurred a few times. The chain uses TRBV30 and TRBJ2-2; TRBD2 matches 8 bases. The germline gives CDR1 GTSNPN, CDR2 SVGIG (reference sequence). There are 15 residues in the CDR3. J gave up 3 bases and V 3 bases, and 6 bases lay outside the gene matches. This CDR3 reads CAWRVAGRYTGELFF. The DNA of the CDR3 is TGTGCCTGGAGGGTAGCGGGGCGGTACACCGGGGAGCTGTTTTTT.

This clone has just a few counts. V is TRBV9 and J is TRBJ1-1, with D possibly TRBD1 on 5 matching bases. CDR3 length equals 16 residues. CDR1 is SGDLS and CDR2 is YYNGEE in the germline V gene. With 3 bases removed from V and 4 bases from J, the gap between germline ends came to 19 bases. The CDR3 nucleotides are TGTGCCAGCAGCGCACTCGTGACAGTAAGCCCCACTGAAGCTTTCTTT. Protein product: CASSALVTVSPTEAFF.

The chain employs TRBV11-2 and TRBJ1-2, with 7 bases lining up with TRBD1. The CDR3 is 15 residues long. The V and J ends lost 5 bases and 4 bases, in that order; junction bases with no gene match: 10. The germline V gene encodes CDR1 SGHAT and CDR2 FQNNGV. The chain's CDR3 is CASSAPGQLIYGYTF. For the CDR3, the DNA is TGTGCCAGCAGCGCCCCGGGACAGTTAATCTATGGCTACACCTTC.

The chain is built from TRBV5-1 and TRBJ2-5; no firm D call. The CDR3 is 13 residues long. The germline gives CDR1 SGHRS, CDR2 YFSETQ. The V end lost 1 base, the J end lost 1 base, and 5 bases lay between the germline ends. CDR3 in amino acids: CASSLSSQETQYF. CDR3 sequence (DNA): TGCGCCAGCAGCTTGTCCAGCCAAGAGACCCAGTACTTC.

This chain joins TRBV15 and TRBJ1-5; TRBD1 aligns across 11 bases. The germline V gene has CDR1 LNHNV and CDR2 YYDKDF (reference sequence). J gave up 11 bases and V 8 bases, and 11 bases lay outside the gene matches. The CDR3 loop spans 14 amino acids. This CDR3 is CATSRDRGTITQHF. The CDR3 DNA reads TGTGCCACCTCCCGGGACAGGGGGACTATAACCCAGCATTTT.

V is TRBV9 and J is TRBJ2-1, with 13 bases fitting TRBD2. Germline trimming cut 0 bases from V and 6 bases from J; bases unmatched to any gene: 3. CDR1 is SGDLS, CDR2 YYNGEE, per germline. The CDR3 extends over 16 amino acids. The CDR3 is CASSVAGTSGINEQFF. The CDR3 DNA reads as TGTGCCAGCAGCGTAGCTGGGACTAGCGGGATCAATGAGCAGTTCTTC.

CDR3 in amino acids: CASSSRLAGVPEQYF. The CDR3 DNA follows: TGCGCCAGCAGCTCCCGACTAGCGGGAGTGCCCGAGCAGTACTTC. J is TRBJ2-7 and V is TRBV4-1; 12 bases agree with TRBD2. Germline V lookup: CDR1 MGHRA, CDR2 YSYEKL. The CDR3 is 15 residues long. Trimming at V came to 5 bases and at J to 6 bases, leaving 8 bases not matched to a gene.

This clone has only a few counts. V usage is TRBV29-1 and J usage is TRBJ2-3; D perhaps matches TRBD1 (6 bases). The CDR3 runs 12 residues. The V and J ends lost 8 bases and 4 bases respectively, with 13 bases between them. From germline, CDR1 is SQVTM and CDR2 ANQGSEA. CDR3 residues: CSSRGRADTQYF. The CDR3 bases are TGCAGCTCAAGGGGGAGAGCAGATACGCAGTATTTT.

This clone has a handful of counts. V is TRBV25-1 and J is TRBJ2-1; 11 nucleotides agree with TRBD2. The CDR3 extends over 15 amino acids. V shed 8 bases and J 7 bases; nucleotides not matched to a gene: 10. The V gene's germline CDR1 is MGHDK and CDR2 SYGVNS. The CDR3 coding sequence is TGTGCCAGCGCGATAGGGACTAGCGGTGGGAATGAGCAGTTCTTC. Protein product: CASAIGTSGGNEQFF. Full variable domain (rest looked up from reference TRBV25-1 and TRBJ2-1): EADIYQTPRYLVIGTGKKITLECSQTMGHDKMYWYQQDPGMELHLIHYSYGVNSTEKGDLSSESTVSRIRTEHFPLTLESARPSHTSQYLCASAIGTSGGNEQFFGPGTRLTVL.

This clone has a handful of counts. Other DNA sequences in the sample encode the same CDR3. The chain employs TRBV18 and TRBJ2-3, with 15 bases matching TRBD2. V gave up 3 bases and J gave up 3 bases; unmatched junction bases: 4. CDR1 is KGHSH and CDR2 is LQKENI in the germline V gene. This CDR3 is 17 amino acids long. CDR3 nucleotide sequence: TGTGCCAGCTCACCGCCGGGACTAGCGGGAGGTACAGATACGCAGTATTTT. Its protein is CASSPPGLAGGTDTQYF.

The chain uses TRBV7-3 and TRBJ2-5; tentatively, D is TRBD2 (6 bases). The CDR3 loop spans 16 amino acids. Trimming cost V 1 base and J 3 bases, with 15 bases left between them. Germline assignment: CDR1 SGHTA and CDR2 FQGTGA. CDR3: CASSLNGGVREETQYF. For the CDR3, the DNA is TGTGCCAGCAGCTTAAATGGCGGGGTCAGGGAAGAGACCCAGTACTTC.

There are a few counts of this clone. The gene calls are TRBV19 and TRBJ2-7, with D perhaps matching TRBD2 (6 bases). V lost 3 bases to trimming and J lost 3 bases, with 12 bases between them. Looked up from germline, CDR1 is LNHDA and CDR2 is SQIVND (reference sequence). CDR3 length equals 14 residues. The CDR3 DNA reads TGTGCCAGTAGTATGTCCGGGAGCCTCTACGAGCAGTACTTC. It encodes CASSMSGSLYEQYF.

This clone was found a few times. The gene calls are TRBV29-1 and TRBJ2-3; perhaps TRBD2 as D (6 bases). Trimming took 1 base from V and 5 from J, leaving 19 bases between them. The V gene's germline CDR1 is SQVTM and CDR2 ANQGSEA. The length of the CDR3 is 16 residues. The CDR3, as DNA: TGCAGCGTTGAAGTAGTAATAGCGGTGGGGGGAGATACGCAGTATTTT. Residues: CSVEVVIAVGGDTQYF.

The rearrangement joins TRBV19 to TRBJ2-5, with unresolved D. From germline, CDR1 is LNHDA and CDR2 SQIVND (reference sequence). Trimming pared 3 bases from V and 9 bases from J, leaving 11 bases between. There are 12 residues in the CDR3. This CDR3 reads CASSIGGAAQYF. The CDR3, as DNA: TGTGCCAGTAGTATCGGTGGAGCCGCCCAGTACTTC. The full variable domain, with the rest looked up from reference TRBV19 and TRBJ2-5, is DGGITQSPKYLFRKEGQNVTLSCEQNLNHDAMYWYRQDPGQGLRLIYYSQIVNDFQKGDIAEGYSVSREKKESFPLTVTSAQKNPTAFYLCASSIGGAAQYFGPGTRLLVL.

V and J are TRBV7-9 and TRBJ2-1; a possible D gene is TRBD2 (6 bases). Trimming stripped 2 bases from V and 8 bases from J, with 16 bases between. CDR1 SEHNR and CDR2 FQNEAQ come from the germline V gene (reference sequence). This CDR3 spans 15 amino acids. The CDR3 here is CASSLTSSSVHEQFF. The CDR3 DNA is TGTGCCAGCAGCTTAACCTCCTCTAGCGTCCATGAGCAGTTCTTC.

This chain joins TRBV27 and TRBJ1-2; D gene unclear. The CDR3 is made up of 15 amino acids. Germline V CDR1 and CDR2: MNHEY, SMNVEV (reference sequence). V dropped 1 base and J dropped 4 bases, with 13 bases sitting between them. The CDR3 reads CASSLLAGGIYGYTF. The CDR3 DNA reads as TGTGCCAGCAGTTTATTGGCGGGAGGGATCTATGGCTACACCTTC.

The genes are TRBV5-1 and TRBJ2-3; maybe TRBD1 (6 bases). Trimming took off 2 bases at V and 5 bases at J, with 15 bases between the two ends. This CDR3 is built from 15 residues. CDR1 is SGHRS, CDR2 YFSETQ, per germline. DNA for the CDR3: TGCGCCAGCAGCTTAGCCCTAGGGGGTAGAGATACGCAGTATTTT. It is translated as CASSLALGGRDTQYF.

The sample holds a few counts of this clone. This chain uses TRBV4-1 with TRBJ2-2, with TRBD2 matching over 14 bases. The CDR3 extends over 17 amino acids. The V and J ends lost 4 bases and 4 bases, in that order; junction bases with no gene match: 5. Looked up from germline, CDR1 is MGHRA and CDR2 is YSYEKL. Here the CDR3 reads CASSPGLAGVSTGELFF. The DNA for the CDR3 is TGCGCCAGCAGCCCGGGACTAGCGGGAGTAAGCACCGGGGAGCTGTTTTTT.

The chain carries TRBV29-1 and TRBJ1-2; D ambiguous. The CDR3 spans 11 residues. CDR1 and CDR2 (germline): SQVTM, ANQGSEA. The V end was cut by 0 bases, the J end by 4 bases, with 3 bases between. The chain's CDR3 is CSVEDGYGYTF. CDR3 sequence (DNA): TGCAGCGTTGAAGACGGCTATGGCTACACCTTC.

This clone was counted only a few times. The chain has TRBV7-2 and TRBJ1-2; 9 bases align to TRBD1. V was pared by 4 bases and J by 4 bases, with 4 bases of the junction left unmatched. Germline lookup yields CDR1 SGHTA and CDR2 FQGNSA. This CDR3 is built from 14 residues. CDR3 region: CASSSDRGPYGYTF. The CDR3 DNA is TGTGCCAGCAGCTCGGACAGGGGACCCTATGGCTACACCTTC.

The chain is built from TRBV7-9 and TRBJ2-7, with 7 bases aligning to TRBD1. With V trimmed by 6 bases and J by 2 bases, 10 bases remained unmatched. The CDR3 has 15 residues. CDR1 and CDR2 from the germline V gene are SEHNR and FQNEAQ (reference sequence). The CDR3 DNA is TGTGCCAGCAGTTTCGGCCGGACAGGACCCTACGAGCAGTACTTC. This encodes CASSFGRTGPYEQYF.

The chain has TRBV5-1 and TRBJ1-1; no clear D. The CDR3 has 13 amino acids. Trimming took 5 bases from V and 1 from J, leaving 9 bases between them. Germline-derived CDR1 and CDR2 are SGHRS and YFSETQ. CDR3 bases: TGCGCCAGCAGAAGGGAGGAGAACACTGAAGCTTTCTTT. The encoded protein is CASRREENTEAFF. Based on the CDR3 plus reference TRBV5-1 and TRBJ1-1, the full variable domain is KAGVTQTPRYLIKTRGQQVTLSCSPISGHRSVSWYQQTPGQGLQFLFEYFSETQRNKGNFPGRFSGRQFSNSRSEMNVSTLELGDSALYLCASRREENTEAFFGQGTRLTVV.

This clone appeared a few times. The CDR3 DNA reads TGTGCCAGCAGTCCTAGCGGGAGAGGGGAGACCCAGTACTTC. Translating gives CASSPSGRGETQYF. This sequence joins TRBV6-5 and TRBJ2-5; 10 nucleotides agree with TRBD2. The CDR3 covers 14 residues. V lost 5 bases and J lost 5; bases outside the gene matches: 5. Germline V gene sequence: CDR1 MNHEY, CDR2 SVGAGI.